The entry below gives a single T cell receptor beta chain sequence along with its context. The antigen remains unidentified. The entry originates in a study of vaccination and CD4 T cells after COVID-19. Documented treatment: roughly 11-day PBMC culture with coronavirus spike peptide pools or control peptides (ViraFEST assay). Trimming removed 3 bases from V and 1 base from J, with 12 bases in between. Germline V gives CDR1 LNHDA, CDR2 SQIVND (reference sequence). This CDR3 has 15 residues. Researchers used the Oncomine TCR Beta short-read assay to sequence DNA from cultured CD4+ T cells. TCRdb re-derived calls from the PCR reads in MiXCR, one entry per CDR3 protein. Here the sample spans roughly 20,000 distinct CDR3 sequences, about 45% being singletons.

This rearrangement joins TRBV19 to TRBJ1-2, with unresolved D. This receptor was taken from a human donor who had recovered from COVID-19. The sample in question was CD4+ T cells from blood, cultured in vitro, obtained after SARS-CoV-2 vaccination. In nucleotides, the CDR3 is TGTGCCAGTAGTATTACCGGCAGAAATAACTATGGCTACACCTTC. Protein sequence: CASSITGRNNYGYTF.